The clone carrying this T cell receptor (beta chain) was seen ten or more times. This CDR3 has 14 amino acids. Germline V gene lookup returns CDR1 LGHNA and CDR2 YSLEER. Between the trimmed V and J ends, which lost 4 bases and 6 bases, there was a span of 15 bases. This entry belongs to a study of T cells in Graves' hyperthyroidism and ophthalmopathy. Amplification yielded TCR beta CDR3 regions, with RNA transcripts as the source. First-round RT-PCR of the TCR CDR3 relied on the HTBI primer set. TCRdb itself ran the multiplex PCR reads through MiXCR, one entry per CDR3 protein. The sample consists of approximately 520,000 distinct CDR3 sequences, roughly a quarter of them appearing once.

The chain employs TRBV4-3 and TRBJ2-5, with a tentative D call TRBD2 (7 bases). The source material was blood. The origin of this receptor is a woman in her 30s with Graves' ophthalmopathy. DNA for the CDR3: TGCGCCAGCAGCCTCGCGGGGGCCGGACAGACCCAGTACTTC. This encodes CASSLAGAGQTQYF.